One T cell receptor (beta chain) is described in this entry. The germline gives CDR1 SGHVS, CDR2 FQNEAQ. V lost 5 bases and J lost 5, with 19 bases in between. There are 15 residues in the CDR3. The sample belongs to a study of T cell repertoires in ileal Crohn's disease. Study summary: All patients had surgery for stricturing (about 60%) or penetrating (around 39%) disease.

Generated by immunoSEQ multiplex PCR, the TCRdb table keeps only in-frame clones and is missing some. The sample comprises tens of thousands of clones, about 81% of which are singletons, and less than 7% rests with the top ten. The rearrangement joins TRBV7-8 to TRBJ2-7, with D possibly matching TRBD2 (6 bases). The sample taken for sequencing was ileal tissue. This TCR was recovered from an adult with Crohn's disease. CDR3 protein: CASSPARGKAHEQYF. The CDR3 nucleotides read TGTGCCAGCAGCCCAGCTCGGGGGAAGGCCCACGAGCAGTACTTC.